These T cell receptor beta chains were read from a single sample in a study of T cell repertoires in cytomegalovirus infection. TCRdb processed the reads anew with MiXCR; each CDR3 protein has one entry. The table has roughly 280,000 distinct CDR3 sequences, roughly 13% seen once. Material for sequencing was PBMCs. These receptors all come from a human donor in good health (CMV status not recorded). Some clones in this sample may be carry-over from other donors' samples. CDR3s include the opening cysteine and the closing phenylalanine or tryptophan. The order of the fields is J gene, V gene, clone size, D gene, CDR3 DNA, CDR3 protein. A D gene is named only where the DNA matches it firmly. Size values are once, few and many counts, or a class for expanded clones, and some rows have none.

TRBJ2-7 | TRBV11-3 | few | NA | TGTGCCAGCAGCTTAGACCGGTGGGGTGCCAGAAACTACGAGCAGTACTTC | CASSLDRWGARNYEQYF
TRBJ1-5 | TRBV20-1 | few | NA | TGCAGTGCCAAAGACAGTCTCAATCAGCCCCAGCATTTT | CSAKDSLNQPQHF
TRBJ1-2 | TRBV20-1 | few | TRBD1 | TGCAGTGCCAGTCCCGGGACAGGGCCGGGGAGAGGCTACACCTTC | CSASPGTGPGRGYTF
TRBJ2-3 | TRBV12-3/TRBV12-4 | NA | NA | TGTGCCAGCAGAGGCCCGAGCACAGATACGCAGTATTTT | CASRGPSTDTQYF
TRBJ1-2 | TRBV20-1 | few | TRBD1 | TGCAGTGCTGTTGGGACAGGGGGAAACTATGGCTACACCTTC | CSAVGTGGNYGYTF
TRBJ1-5 | TRBV5-6 | many | NA | TGTGCCAGCAGCGGCCAGAATAGCAATCAGCCCCAGCATTTT | CASSGQNSNQPQHF
TRBJ2-7 | TRBV4-1 | many | NA | TGCGCCAGCAGCCAAGATTGGGGGACGTGGGATGGTGAAGAGCAGTACTTC | CASSQDWGTWDGEEQYF
TRBJ1-1 | TRBV27 | NA | NA | TGTGCCAGCACCGGCGGGGTGAACACTGAAGCTTTCTTT | CASTGGVNTEAFF
TRBJ2-7 | TRBV9 | NA | NA | TGTGCCAGCAGCGTAGGCCCGGGCGGCGAGCAGTACTTC | CASSVGPGGEQYF
TRBJ2-7 | TRBV28 | NA | TRBD1 | TGTGCCAGCAGAATCGGGGTGACAGGGGGCTACGAGCAGTACTTC | CASRIGVTGGYEQYF
TRBJ2-3 | TRBV29-1 | few | NA | TGCAGCGTTGGAACGGGATCAGATACGCAGTATTTT | CSVGTGSDTQYF
TRBJ2-5 | TRBV12-3/TRBV12-4 | many | NA | TGTGCCAGCAGTTTTGTCGGACCACAAGAGACCCAGTACTTC | CASSFVGPQETQYF
TRBJ2-3 | TRBV7-2 | many | TRBD1 | TGTGCCAGCAGCAAGGACAGGGGCGGGGCAGATACGCAGTATTTT | CASSKDRGGADTQYF
TRBJ2-1 | TRBV20-1 | NA | NA | TGCAGTGCTAGACACCGGGAGTCATCCTACAATGAGCAGTTCTTC | CSARHRESSYNEQFF
TRBJ2-1 | TRBV19 | NA | TRBD2 | TGTGCCAGTAGTACCCCCGGGCGGGAGGACTCCAATGAGCAGTTCTTC | CASSTPGREDSNEQFF
TRBJ2-7 | TRBV6-2/TRBV6-3 | NA | TRBD2 | TGTGCCAGCAAGAGGGCTAGCGGCTCCTACGAGCAGTACTTC | CASKRASGSYEQYF
TRBJ2-5 | TRBV7-9 | many | TRBD1 | TGTGCCAGCAGCTCCCGGGACAGGCCCCAAGAGACCCAGTACTTC | CASSSRDRPQETQYF
TRBJ2-3 | TRBV5-4 | NA | NA | TGTGCCAGCAACTTCGGGATCGAAAGCACAGATACGCAGTATTTT | CASNFGIESTDTQYF
TRBJ2-3 | TRBV7-2 | many | NA | TGTGCCAGCAGCTCCGGGACATGGGGCACAGATACGCAGTATTTT | CASSSGTWGTDTQYF
TRBJ2-5 | TRBV20-1 | NA | NA | TGCAGTGCTAGAGATCCCCAGGGGTCATACCAAGAGACCCAGTACTTC | CSARDPQGSYQETQYF
TRBJ2-7 | TRBV7-2 | many | NA | TGTGCCAGCAGCTTAGATGGGGGAGCTGGCTACGAGCAGTACTTC | CASSLDGGAGYEQYF
TRBJ2-1 | TRBV2 | few | NA | TGTGCCAGCGTGACCTCCGGGGACAATGAGCAGTTCTTC | CASVTSGDNEQFF
TRBJ2-2 | TRBV12-3/TRBV12-4 | few | NA | TGTGCCAGCATCAGAACCACCGGGGAGCTGTTTTTT | CASIRTTGELFF
TRBJ2-3 | TRBV28 | NA | TRBD2 | TGTGCCAGCAGTGTCCCCGGGACTAGCGGCACAGATACGCAGTATTTT | CASSVPGTSGTDTQYF
TRBJ1-1 | TRBV2 | NA | NA | TGTGCCAGCAGTGCCCTTGACGGGGTGATGAACACTGAAGCTTTCTTT | CASSALDGVMNTEAFF
TRBJ1-2 | TRBV7-6 | many | TRBD1 | TGTGCCAGCAGCTTCGCCGATGGGACAGGGGAAGGCTACACCTTC | CASSFADGTGEGYTF
TRBJ1-4 | TRBV20-1 | few | TRBD1 | TGCAGTGCCAAGGACAGGACTAATGAAAAACTGTTTTTT | CSAKDRTNEKLFF
TRBJ2-1 | TRBV20-1 | few | TRBD2 | TGCAGTGCTACGAGACTAGCGGGGGGTGAGCAGTTCTTC | CSATRLAGGEQFF
TRBJ1-6 | TRBV20-1 | many | NA | TGCAGTGCTAGATCCAGTCTCGAGGTGTCACCCCTCCACTTT | CSARSSLEVSPLHF
TRBJ1-6 | TRBV7-9 | many | TRBD1 | TGTGCCAGCAGCATCGACAGGGATCGATCACCCCTCCACTTT | CASSIDRDRSPLHF
TRBJ1-1 | TRBV7-2 | many | TRBD1 | TGTGCCAGCAGGTTAAACAGGGGCAAGAACACTGAAGCTTTCTTT | CASRLNRGKNTEAFF
TRBJ2-1 | TRBV7-2 | many | NA | TGTGCCAGCAGCTTAGCCCGTGAGCAGTTCTTC | CASSLAREQFF
TRBJ2-7 | TRBV5-4 | many | NA | TGTGCCAGCAGCTTGGATCTCCAGGGGCCCGACGAGCAGTACTTC | CASSLDLQGPDEQYF
TRBJ2-5 | TRBV6-1 | many | NA | TGTGCCAGCAGTGCACCACGAGAGGCTCAAGAGACCCAGTACTTC | CASSAPREAQETQYF
TRBJ2-7 | TRBV7-6 | many | TRBD2 | TGTGCCAGCAGCCCAGCACAGACTAGCGGGAGATCGTTCGGGAACGAGCAGTACTTC | CASSPAQTSGRSFGNEQYF
TRBJ2-1 | TRBV20-1 | few | NA | TGCAGTCCTTATTCCGGGGGATACAATGAGCAGTTCTTC | CSPYSGGYNEQFF
TRBJ2-1 | TRBV7-8 | many | TRBD2 | TGTGCCAGCAGCTTGGGACCAGGACTAGCGGGAAACAATGAGCAGTTCTTC | CASSLGPGLAGNNEQFF
TRBJ2-7 | TRBV29-1 | many | NA | TGCAGCGTTGGGGGCGCAGGGGACGAGCAGTACTTC | CSVGGAGDEQYF
TRBJ1-6 | TRBV3-1 | NA | NA | TGTGCCAGCAGCCATCCTAAGACAGGAATGGGGTCACCCCTCCACTTT | CASSHPKTGMGSPLHF
TRBJ1-2 | TRBV6-1 | few | NA | TGTGCCAGCAGCCCTGGACAAGAGTACTATGGCTACACCTTC | CASSPGQEYYGYTF
TRBJ1-4 | TRBV7-9 | many | NA | TGTGCCAGCAGCTTAGAAATCCTGGGGAAAAAACTGTTTTTT | CASSLEILGKKLFF
TRBJ2-5 | TRBV12-3/TRBV12-4 | NA | NA | TGTGCCAGCAGTTCCCTGGGGGGGCTGACGACCCAGTACTTC | CASSSLGGLTTQYF
TRBJ2-7 | TRBV28 | few | TRBD1 | TGTGCCAGCAGTACCGACAGGGTAAACTACGAGCAGTACTTC | CASSTDRVNYEQYF
TRBJ1-6 | TRBV2 | NA | NA | TGTGCCAGCAAGGCCTCGGAAGGATATAATTCACCCCTCCACTTT | CASKASEGYNSPLHF
TRBJ1-6 | TRBV19 | many | NA | TGTGCCAGTAGTATCCGCGTTGGCAGGACCTTTAATTCACCCCTCCACTTT | CASSIRVGRTFNSPLHF
TRBJ1-3 | TRBV7-8 | many | TRBD1 | TGTGCCAGCAGCTTAGTGGGGGGACAGACCGGAAACACCATATATTTT | CASSLVGGQTGNTIYF
TRBJ2-4 | TRBV7-2 | many | NA | TGTGCCAGCAGCTTAGATGGCGACAGAAACATTCAGTACTTC | CASSLDGDRNIQYF
TRBJ2-3 | TRBV6-4 | NA | TRBD2 | TGTGCCAGCAGTTCCTCCAGCGGGGACACAGATACGCAGTATTTT | CASSSSSGDTDTQYF
TRBJ2-4 | TRBV7-8 | few | NA | TGTGCCAGCAGCCTAAGAGGGGTAGCCAAAAACATTCAGTACTTC | CASSLRGVAKNIQYF
TRBJ2-3 | TRBV6-2/TRBV6-3 | many | NA | TGTGCCAGCAGTTACAGCGGGAGCACAGATACGCAGTATTTT | CASSYSGSTDTQYF
TRBJ2-1 | TRBV20-1 | few | TRBD2 | TGCAGTGCTACTCTTTCCCCCCCCGAAGCGGGATCGGTCAATGAGCAGTTCTTC | CSATLSPPEAGSVNEQFF
TRBJ1-6 | TRBV7-2 | many | NA | TGTGCCAGCAGCTTGGGGGGGGCGCGGGCCCTCCACTTT | CASSLGGARALHF
TRBJ2-7 | TRBV11-1 | many | TRBD2 | TGTGCCAGCAGACCTCGACTAGCTAACAGTGCTTCGTACTTC | CASRPRLANSASYF